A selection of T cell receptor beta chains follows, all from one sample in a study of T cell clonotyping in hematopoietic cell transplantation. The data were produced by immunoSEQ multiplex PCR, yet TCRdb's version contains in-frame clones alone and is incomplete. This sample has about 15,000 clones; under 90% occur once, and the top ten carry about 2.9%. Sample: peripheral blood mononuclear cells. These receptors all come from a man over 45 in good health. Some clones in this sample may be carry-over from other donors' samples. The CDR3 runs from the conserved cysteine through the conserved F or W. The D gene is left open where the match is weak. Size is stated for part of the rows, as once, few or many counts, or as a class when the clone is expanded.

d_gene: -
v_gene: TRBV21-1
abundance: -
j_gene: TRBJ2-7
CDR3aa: CASSPDSGEQYF
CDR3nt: TGTGCCAGCAGCCCCGATTCCGGGGAGCAGTACTTC

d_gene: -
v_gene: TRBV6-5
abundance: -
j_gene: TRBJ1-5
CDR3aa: CASSPDSISQPQHF
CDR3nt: TGTGCCAGCAGTCCCGACAGCATAAGCCAGCCCCAGCATTTT

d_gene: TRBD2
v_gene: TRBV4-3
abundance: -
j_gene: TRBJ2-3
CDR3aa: CASSQDIGTSGGRTDTQYF
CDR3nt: TGCGCCAGCAGCCAAGATATCGGGACTAGCGGGGGACGAACAGATACGCAGTATTTT

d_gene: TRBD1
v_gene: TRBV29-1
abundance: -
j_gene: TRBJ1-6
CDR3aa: CSVLQGAYSPLHF
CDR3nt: TGCAGCGTTCTACAGGGGGCTTATTCACCCCTCCACTTT

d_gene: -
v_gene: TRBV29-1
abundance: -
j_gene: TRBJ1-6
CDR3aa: CSVGGSNSPLHF
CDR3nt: TGCAGCGTTGGTGGCAGTAATTCACCCCTCCACTTT

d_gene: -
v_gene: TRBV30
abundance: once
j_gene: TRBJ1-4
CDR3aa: CAWRLEGGANEKLFF
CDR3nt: TGTGCCTGGAGGCTGGAAGGGGGGGCTAATGAAAAACTGTTTTTT

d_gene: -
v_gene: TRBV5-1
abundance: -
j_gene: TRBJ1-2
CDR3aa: CASSLDPGRPYGYTF
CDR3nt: TGCGCCAGCAGCTTGGATCCAGGCCGCCCCTATGGCTACACCTTC

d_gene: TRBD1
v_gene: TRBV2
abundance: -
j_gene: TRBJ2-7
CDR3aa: CASSEGTAWGYEQYF
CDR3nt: TGTGCCAGCAGTGAGGGGACAGCTTGGGGTTACGAGCAGTACTTC

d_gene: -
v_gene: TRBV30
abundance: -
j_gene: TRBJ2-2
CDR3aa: CAWSGRAGELFF
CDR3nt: TGTGCCTGGAGCGGCAGGGCCGGGGAGCTGTTTTTT

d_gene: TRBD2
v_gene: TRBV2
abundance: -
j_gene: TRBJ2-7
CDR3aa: CASTFGTTSYEQYF
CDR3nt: TGTGCCAGCACCTTCGGGACTACCTCCTACGAGCAGTACTTC

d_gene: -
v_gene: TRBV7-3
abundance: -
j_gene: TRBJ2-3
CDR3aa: CASSPTRVRDTQYF
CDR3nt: TGTGCCAGCAGCCCGACTAGGGTGAGAGATACGCAGTATTTT

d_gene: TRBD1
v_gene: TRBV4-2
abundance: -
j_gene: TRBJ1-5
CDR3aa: CASSQQDRSNQPQHF
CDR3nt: TGTGCCAGCAGCCAACAGGACAGGAGCAATCAGCCCCAGCATTTT

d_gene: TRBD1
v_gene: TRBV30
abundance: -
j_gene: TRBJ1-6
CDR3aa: CAWSGRDRYNSPLHF
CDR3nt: TGTGCCTGGAGTGGCCGGGACAGGTATAATTCACCCCTCCACTTT

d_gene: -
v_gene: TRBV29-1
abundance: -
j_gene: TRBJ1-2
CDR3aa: CSVKLGSGGIGYTF
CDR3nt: TGCAGCGTCAAACTTGGCAGCGGAGGGATTGGCTACACCTTC

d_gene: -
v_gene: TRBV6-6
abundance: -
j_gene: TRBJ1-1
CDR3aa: CASSYLLGPHEAFF
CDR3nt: TGTGCCAGCAGTTACCTCCTCGGGCCTCATGAAGCTTTCTTT

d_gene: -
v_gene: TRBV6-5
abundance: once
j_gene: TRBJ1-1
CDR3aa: CASSYSRASNTEAFF
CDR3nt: TGTGCCAGCAGTTACTCGAGGGCCTCGAACACTGAAGCTTTCTTT

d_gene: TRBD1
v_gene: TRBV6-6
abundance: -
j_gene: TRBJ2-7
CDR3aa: CASSYGQGTYEQYF
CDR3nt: TGTGCCAGCAGTTACGGACAGGGGACCTACGAGCAGTACTTC

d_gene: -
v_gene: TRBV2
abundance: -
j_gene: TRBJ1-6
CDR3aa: CATARDRDNSPLHF
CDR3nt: TGTGCCACGGCGCGGGACCGAGACAATTCACCCCTCCACTTT

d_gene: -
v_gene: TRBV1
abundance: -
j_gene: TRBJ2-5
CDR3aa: CTSSQARLAGVQETQYF
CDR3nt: TGCACCAGCAGCCAAGCACGCCTAGCGGGGGTCCAAGAGACCCAGTACTTC

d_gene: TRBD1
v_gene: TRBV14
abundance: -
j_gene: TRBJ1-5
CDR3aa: CASSRETGEIWQPQHF
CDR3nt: TGTGCCAGCAGCCGAGAGACAGGGGAGATTTGGCAGCCCCAGCATTTT

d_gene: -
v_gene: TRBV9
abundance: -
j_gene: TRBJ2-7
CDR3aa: CASSVDLVGEQYF
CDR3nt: TGTGCCAGCAGCGTCGACCTGGTTGGGGAGCAGTACTTC

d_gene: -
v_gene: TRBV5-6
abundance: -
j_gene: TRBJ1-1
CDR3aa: CASSFPGAGSATEAFF
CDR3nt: TGTGCCAGCAGCTTTCCCGGGGCGGGGTCGGCCACTGAAGCTTTCTTT

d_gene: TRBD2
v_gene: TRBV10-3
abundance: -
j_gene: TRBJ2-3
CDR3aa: CAISVGGDSTDTQYF
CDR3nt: TGTGCCATCTCGGTCGGGGGGGATAGCACAGATACGCAGTATTTT

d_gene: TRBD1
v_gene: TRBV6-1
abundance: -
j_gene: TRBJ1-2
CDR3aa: CASSEARAGGYGYTF
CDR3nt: TGTGCCAGCAGTGAAGCCAGGGCAGGGGGGTATGGCTACACCTTC

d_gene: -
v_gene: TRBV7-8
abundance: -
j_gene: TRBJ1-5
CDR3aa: CASSLGSNSNQPQHF
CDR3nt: TGTGCCAGCAGCTTAGGCAGCAATAGCAATCAGCCCCAGCATTTT

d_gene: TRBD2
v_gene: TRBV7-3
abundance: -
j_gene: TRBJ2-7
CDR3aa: CASSLRPGGPYEQYF
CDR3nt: TGTGCCAGCAGCTTAAGACCGGGGGGGCCTTACGAGCAGTACTTC

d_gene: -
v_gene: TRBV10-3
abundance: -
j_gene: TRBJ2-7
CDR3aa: CAISESEGLGSYEQYF
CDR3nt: TGTGCCATCAGTGAGTCGGAAGGGTTGGGCTCCTACGAGCAGTACTTC

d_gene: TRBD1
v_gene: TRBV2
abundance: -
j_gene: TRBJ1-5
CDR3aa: CASSFSSTGGNQPQHF
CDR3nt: TGTGCCAGCAGTTTCTCCTCGACAGGGGGGAATCAGCCCCAGCATTTT

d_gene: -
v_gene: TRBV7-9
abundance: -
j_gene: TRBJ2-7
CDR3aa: CASSFLHEQYF
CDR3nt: TGTGCCAGCAGCTTCCTCCACGAGCAGTACTTC

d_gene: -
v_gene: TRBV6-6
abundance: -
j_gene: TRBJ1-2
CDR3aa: CATRGDYGYTF
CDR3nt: TGTGCCACCCGGGGGGACTATGGCTACACCTTC

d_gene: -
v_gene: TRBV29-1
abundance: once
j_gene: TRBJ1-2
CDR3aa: CSGGRVNYGYTF
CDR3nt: TGCAGCGGCGGACGGGTTAACTATGGCTACACCTTC

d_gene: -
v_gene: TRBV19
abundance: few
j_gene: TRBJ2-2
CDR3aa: CASSIFLGLTGELFF
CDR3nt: TGTGCCAGTAGTATATTTCTAGGCCTCACCGGGGAGCTGTTTTTT

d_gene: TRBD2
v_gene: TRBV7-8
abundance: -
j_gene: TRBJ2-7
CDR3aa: CASSALTSIYEQYF
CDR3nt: TGTGCCAGCAGCGCGCTGACTAGCATCTACGAGCAGTACTTC

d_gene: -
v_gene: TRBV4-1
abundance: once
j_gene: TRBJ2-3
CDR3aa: CASSQDPRLSTDTQYF
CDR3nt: TGCGCCAGCAGCCAAGATCCTAGACTTAGCACAGATACGCAGTATTTT

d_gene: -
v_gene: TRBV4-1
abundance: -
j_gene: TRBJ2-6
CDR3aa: CASSSRWGPGANVLTF
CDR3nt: TGCGCCAGCAGCTCAAGATGGGGGCCCGGGGCCAACGTCCTGACTTTC

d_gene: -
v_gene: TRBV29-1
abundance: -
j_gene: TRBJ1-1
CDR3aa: CSVQEGGNTEAFF
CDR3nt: TGCAGCGTCCAAGAGGGAGGAAACACTGAAGCTTTCTTT

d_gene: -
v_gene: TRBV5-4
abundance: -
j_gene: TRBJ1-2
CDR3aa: CASSPGWDGVHYGYTF
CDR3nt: TGTGCCAGCAGCCCGGGATGGGACGGAGTGCACTATGGCTACACCTTC

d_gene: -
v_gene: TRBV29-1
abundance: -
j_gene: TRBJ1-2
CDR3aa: CSVARADLYGYTF
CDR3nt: TGCAGCGTTGCTCGGGCAGACCTCTATGGCTACACCTTC

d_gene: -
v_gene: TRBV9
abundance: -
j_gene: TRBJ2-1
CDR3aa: CASSVGRVYNEQFF
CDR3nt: TGTGCCAGCAGCGTAGGCAGAGTGTACAATGAGCAGTTCTTC

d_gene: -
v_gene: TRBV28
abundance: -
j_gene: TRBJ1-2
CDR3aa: CATMTDMNYGYTF
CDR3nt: TGTGCCACCATGACAGATATGAACTATGGCTACACCTTC

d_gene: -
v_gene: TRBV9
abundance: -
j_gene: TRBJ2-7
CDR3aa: CASSEYQTSRPLGEQYF
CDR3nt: TGTGCCAGCAGCGAATACCAAACGTCAAGACCATTAGGCGAGCAGTACTTC

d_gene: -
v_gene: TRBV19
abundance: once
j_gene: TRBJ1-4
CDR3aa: CASSPAAAEKLFF
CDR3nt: TGTGCCAGTAGTCCCGCGGCAGCAGAAAAACTGTTTTTT

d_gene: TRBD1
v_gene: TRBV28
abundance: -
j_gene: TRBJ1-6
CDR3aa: CASRPGTGANSPLHF
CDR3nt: TGTGCCAGCAGGCCCGGGACAGGGGCGAATTCACCCCTCCACTTT

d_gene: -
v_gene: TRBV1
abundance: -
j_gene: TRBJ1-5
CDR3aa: CTSSQDGREFNQPQHF
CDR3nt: TGCACCAGCAGCCAAGATGGCCGGGAATTCAATCAGCCCCAGCATTTT